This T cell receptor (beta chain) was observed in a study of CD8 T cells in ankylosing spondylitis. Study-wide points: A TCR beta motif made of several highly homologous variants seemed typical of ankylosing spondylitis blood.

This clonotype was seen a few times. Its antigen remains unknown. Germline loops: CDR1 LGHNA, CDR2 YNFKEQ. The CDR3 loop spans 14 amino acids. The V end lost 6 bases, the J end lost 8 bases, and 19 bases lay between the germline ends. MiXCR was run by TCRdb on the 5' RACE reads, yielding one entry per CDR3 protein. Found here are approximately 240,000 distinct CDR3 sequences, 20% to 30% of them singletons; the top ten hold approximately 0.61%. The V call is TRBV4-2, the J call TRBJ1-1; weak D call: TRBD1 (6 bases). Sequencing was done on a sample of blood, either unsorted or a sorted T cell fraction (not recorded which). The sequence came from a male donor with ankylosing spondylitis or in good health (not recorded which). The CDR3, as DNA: TGTGCCAGCAGTACCCAGGGGTCTCAGGTGGAAGCTTTCTTT. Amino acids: CASSTQGSQVEAFF.